Listed below are T cell receptor beta chains from one sample, sequenced in a study of blood T cell repertoires in COVID-19. Repertoires were generated with immunoSEQ multiplex PCR, while TCRdb's copy carries only in-frame clones and drops some. The sample contains fewer than 300,000 clones, around 85% of which appear only once. Sample: peripheral blood. The receptors derive from a human donor with COVID-19, enrolled during active disease. The donor label of this sample is uncertain. Both conserved end residues are part of each CDR3. Fields, in order: clone size, V gene, CDR3 length, J gene, D gene, CDR3 protein, CDR3 DNA. A D gene is named only where the DNA matches it firmly. Clone size is shown for a subset of rows, as once, few, many or a class of expanded clone.

clone size: .
V gene: TRBV11-1
CDR3 length: 15
J gene: TRBJ2-7
D gene: TRBD1
CDR3 protein: CASSLEGAATYEQYF
CDR3 DNA: TGTGCCAGCAGCTTAGAGGGGGCGGCTACCTACGAGCAGTACTTC

clone size: few
V gene: TRBV6-5
CDR3 length: 13
J gene: TRBJ1-6
D gene: .
CDR3 protein: CASSSGSNSPLHF
CDR3 DNA: TGTGCCAGCAGTTCCGGTTCTAATTCACCCCTCCACTTT

clone size: .
V gene: TRBV4-3
CDR3 length: 16
J gene: TRBJ2-2
D gene: TRBD2
CDR3 protein: CASSLSTSASTGELFF
CDR3 DNA: TGCGCCAGCAGCCTATCGACTAGCGCGAGCACCGGGGAGCTGTTTTTT

clone size: .
V gene: TRBV9
CDR3 length: 18
J gene: TRBJ1-3
D gene: .
CDR3 protein: CASSVAHGAVYSGNTIYF
CDR3 DNA: TGTGCCAGCAGCGTAGCCCATGGGGCGGTCTACTCTGGAAACACCATATATTTT

clone size: .
V gene: TRBV29-1
CDR3 length: 13
J gene: TRBJ1-2
D gene: TRBD1
CDR3 protein: CSAKTGPNYGYTF
CDR3 DNA: TGCAGCGCAAAGACAGGGCCCAACTATGGCTACACCTTC

clone size: .
V gene: TRBV28
CDR3 length: 14
J gene: TRBJ2-7
D gene: .
CDR3 protein: CASSLRLLSYEQYF
CDR3 DNA: TGTGCCAGCAGTTTAAGGTTACTATCCTACGAGCAGTACTTC

clone size: .
V gene: TRBV18
CDR3 length: 15
J gene: TRBJ2-1
D gene: TRBD2
CDR3 protein: CASSPTSGNYNEQFF
CDR3 DNA: TGTGCCAGCTCACCTACTAGCGGGAATTACAATGAGCAGTTCTTC

clone size: .
V gene: TRBV15
CDR3 length: 15
J gene: TRBJ2-3
D gene: TRBD2
CDR3 protein: CATSRRAGETDTQYF
CDR3 DNA: TGTGCCACCAGCAGGAGAGCGGGAGAGACAGATACGCAGTATTTT

clone size: once
V gene: TRBV6-5
CDR3 length: 14
J gene: TRBJ2-7
D gene: .
CDR3 protein: CASSYSGTTYEQYF
CDR3 DNA: TGTGCCAGCAGTTACTCCGGTACCACCTACGAGCAGTACTTC

clone size: .
V gene: TRBV3-1/TRBV3-2
CDR3 length: 18
J gene: TRBJ2-3
D gene: TRBD1
CDR3 protein: CASSQERPAGGASDTQYF
CDR3 DNA: TGTGCCAGCAGCCAAGAGAGGCCGGCAGGGGGCGCGTCAGATACGCAGTATTTT

clone size: .
V gene: TRBV3-1/TRBV3-2
CDR3 length: 13
J gene: TRBJ1-1
D gene: .
CDR3 protein: CASSHALGRKGEF
CDR3 DNA: TGTGCCAGCAGCCATGCCCTCGGGAGGAAAGGGGAATTT

clone size: .
V gene: TRBV5-6
CDR3 length: 16
J gene: TRBJ1-6
D gene: TRBD1
CDR3 protein: CASSRDRGRLGSPLHF
CDR3 DNA: TGTGCCAGCAGCCGGGACAGGGGAAGATTAGGCTCACCCCTCCACTTT

clone size: .
V gene: TRBV2
CDR3 length: 13
J gene: TRBJ2-7
D gene: .
CDR3 protein: CASKTWSSYEQYF
CDR3 DNA: TGTGCCAGCAAGACGTGGAGCTCCTACGAGCAGTACTTC

clone size: .
V gene: TRBV19
CDR3 length: 13
J gene: TRBJ2-7
D gene: TRBD1
CDR3 protein: CATMDRGAYEQYF
CDR3 DNA: TGTGCCACCATGGACAGGGGGGCCTACGAGCAGTACTTC

clone size: .
V gene: TRBV7-6
CDR3 length: 15
J gene: TRBJ1-1
D gene: .
CDR3 protein: CASSLEGAGNTEAFF
CDR3 DNA: TGTGCCAGCAGCTTAGAAGGGGCAGGGAACACTGAAGCTTTCTTT

clone size: .
V gene: TRBV7-2
CDR3 length: 16
J gene: TRBJ2-1
D gene: .
CDR3 protein: CASSLVRDSSYNEQFF
CDR3 DNA: TGTGCCAGCAGCTTAGTTCGGGATAGCTCCTACAATGAGCAGTTCTTC

clone size: many
V gene: TRBV6-4
CDR3 length: 14
J gene: TRBJ1-1
D gene: TRBD1
CDR3 protein: CASKIWTGLGEAFF
CDR3 DNA: TGTGCCAGCAAAATTTGGACAGGGCTAGGTGAAGCTTTCTTT

clone size: .
V gene: TRBV3-1/TRBV3-2
CDR3 length: 15
J gene: TRBJ2-7
D gene: TRBD2
CDR3 protein: CASSNLGTSVERSYF
CDR3 DNA: TGTGCCAGCAGTAATTTGGGGACTAGCGTGGAGAGATCGTACTTC

clone size: few
V gene: TRBV4-1
CDR3 length: 15
J gene: TRBJ1-2
D gene: .
CDR3 protein: CASSLEAGPNYGYTF
CDR3 DNA: TGCGCCAGCAGCCTTGAGGCAGGGCCCAACTATGGCTACACCTTC

clone size: .
V gene: TRBV19
CDR3 length: 14
J gene: TRBJ2-1
D gene: TRBD1
CDR3 protein: CASQRTGPTSEQFF
CDR3 DNA: TGTGCCAGCCAACGGACAGGACCTACCTCCGAGCAGTTCTTC

clone size: .
V gene: TRBV10-3
CDR3 length: 14
J gene: TRBJ1-1
D gene: .
CDR3 protein: CAISDRSGNTEAFF
CDR3 DNA: TGTGCCATCAGTGACAGAAGTGGGAACACTGAAGCTTTCTTT

clone size: .
V gene: TRBV19
CDR3 length: 14
J gene: TRBJ1-1
D gene: TRBD1
CDR3 protein: CASSIQGASTEAFF
CDR3 DNA: TGTGCCAGTAGTATACAGGGGGCATCCACTGAAGCTTTCTTT

clone size: .
V gene: TRBV11-3
CDR3 length: 16
J gene: TRBJ2-1
D gene: .
CDR3 protein: CASSLAQARYTNEQFF
CDR3 DNA: TGTGCCAGCAGCTTAGCCCAAGCCCGATATACCAATGAGCAGTTCTTC

clone size: once
V gene: TRBV6-6
CDR3 length: 14
J gene: TRBJ1-5
D gene: TRBD1
CDR3 protein: CASSLDRVRQPQHF
CDR3 DNA: TGTGCCAGCAGTTTGGACAGGGTTCGTCAGCCCCAGCATTTT

clone size: few
V gene: TRBV19
CDR3 length: 13
J gene: TRBJ1-1
D gene: .
CDR3 protein: CASSMGREREAFF
CDR3 DNA: TGTGCCAGTAGTATGGGTCGAGAGAGGGAAGCTTTCTTT

clone size: .
V gene: TRBV16
CDR3 length: 16
J gene: TRBJ2-2
D gene: TRBD2
CDR3 protein: CASSQWSSGMAGELFF
CDR3 DNA: TGTGCCAGCAGCCAATGGTCTAGCGGGATGGCCGGGGAGCTGTTTTTT

clone size: .
V gene: TRBV20-1
CDR3 length: 18
J gene: TRBJ2-3
D gene: TRBD2
CDR3 protein: CSASEGTSGRFGTDTQYF
CDR3 DNA: TGCAGTGCTAGTGAGGGGACTAGCGGGAGATTTGGGACAGATACGCAGTATTTT

clone size: .
V gene: TRBV29-1
CDR3 length: 14
J gene: TRBJ2-1
D gene: TRBD2
CDR3 protein: CSVRTSGNVYEQFF
CDR3 DNA: TGCAGCGTCCGGACTAGCGGGAACGTTTATGAGCAGTTCTTC

clone size: .
V gene: TRBV5-1
CDR3 length: 15
J gene: TRBJ2-7
D gene: .
CDR3 protein: CASSPPLDYSYEQYF
CDR3 DNA: TGCGCCAGCAGCCCTCCGCTGGACTACTCCTACGAGCAGTACTTC

clone size: .
V gene: TRBV7-3
CDR3 length: 15
J gene: TRBJ2-1
D gene: TRBD2
CDR3 protein: CASSPRLADYNEQFF
CDR3 DNA: TGTGCCAGCAGCCCAAGACTAGCAGACTACAATGAGCAGTTCTTC

clone size: .
V gene: TRBV28
CDR3 length: 15
J gene: TRBJ1-5
D gene: .
CDR3 protein: CASSSWGGSNQPQHF
CDR3 DNA: TGTGCCAGCAGCTCCTGGGGGGGGAGCAATCAGCCCCAGCATTTT

clone size: .
V gene: TRBV7-2
CDR3 length: 19
J gene: TRBJ2-7
D gene: TRBD2
CDR3 protein: CASSLDLPSSGGLSYEQYF
CDR3 DNA: TGTGCCAGCAGCTTAGATCTCCCTTCTAGCGGGGGCCTCTCCTACGAGCAGTACTTC

clone size: .
V gene: TRBV27
CDR3 length: 13
J gene: TRBJ2-7
D gene: .
CDR3 protein: CASSTNTLGQQYF
CDR3 DNA: TGTGCCAGCAGTACCAACACCCTGGGCCAGCAGTACTTC

clone size: .
V gene: TRBV6-1
CDR3 length: 15
J gene: TRBJ1-1
D gene: TRBD1
CDR3 protein: CASSERGQPNTEAFF
CDR3 DNA: TGTGCCAGCAGTGAAAGGGGACAGCCGAACACTGAAGCTTTCTTT